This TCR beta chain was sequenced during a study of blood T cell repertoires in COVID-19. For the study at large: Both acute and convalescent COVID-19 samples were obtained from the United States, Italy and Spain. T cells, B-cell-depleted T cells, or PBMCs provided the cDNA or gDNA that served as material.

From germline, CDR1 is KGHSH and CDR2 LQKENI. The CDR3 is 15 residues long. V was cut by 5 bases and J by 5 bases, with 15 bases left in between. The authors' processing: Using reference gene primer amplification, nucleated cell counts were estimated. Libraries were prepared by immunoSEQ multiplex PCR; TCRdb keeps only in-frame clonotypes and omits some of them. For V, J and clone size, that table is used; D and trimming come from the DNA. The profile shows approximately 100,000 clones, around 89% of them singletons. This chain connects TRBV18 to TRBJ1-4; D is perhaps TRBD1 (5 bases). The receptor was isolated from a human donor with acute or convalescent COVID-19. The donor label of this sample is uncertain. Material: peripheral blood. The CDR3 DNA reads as TGTGCCAGCTCATTACCGACAGCTTCCAATGAAAAACTGTTTTTT. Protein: CASSLPTASNEKLFF.